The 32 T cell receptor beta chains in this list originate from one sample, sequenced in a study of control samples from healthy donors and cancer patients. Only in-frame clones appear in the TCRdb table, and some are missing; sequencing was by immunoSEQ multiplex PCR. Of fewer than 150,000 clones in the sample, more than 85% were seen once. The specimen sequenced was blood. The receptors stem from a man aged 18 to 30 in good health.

In nucleotides, the CDR3 is TGTGCCAGTAGTATTAAGGGAGAAAAACTGTTTTTT. Protein: CASSIKGEKLFF. The chain joins TRBV19 to TRBJ1-4; D is uncertain. Trimming shortened V by 3 bases and J by 8 bases, and 7 bases separated the two germline ends. This CDR3 comprises 12 residues. Germline CDR1 is LNHDA and CDR2 is SQIVND (reference sequence).

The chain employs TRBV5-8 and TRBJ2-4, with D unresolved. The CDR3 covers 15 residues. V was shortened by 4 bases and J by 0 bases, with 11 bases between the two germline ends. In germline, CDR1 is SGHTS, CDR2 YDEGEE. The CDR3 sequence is CASSIGPSAKNIQYF. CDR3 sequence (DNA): TGTGCCAGCAGCATTGGCCCTTCAGCCAAAAACATTCAGTACTTC. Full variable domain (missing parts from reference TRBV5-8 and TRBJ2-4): EAGVTQSPTHLIKTRGQQATLRCSPISGHTSVYWYQQALGLGLQFLLWYDEGEERNRGNFPPRFSGRQFPNYSSELNVNALELEDSALYLCASSIGPSAKNIQYFGAGTRLSVL.

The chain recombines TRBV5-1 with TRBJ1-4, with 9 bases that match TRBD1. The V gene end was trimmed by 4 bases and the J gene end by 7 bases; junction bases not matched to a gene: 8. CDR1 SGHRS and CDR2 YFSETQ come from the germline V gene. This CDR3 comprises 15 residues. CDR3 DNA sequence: TGCGCCAGCAGCGAACAGGGGGCGCTGAGTGAAAAACTGTTTTTT. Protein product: CASSEQGALSEKLFF.

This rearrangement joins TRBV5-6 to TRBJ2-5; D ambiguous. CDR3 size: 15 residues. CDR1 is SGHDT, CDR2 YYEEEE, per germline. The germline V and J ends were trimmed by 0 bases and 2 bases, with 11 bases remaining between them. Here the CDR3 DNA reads TGTGCCAGCAGCTTGGGACGCGTCCGGCAAGAGACCCAGTACTTC. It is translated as CASSLGRVRQETQYF.

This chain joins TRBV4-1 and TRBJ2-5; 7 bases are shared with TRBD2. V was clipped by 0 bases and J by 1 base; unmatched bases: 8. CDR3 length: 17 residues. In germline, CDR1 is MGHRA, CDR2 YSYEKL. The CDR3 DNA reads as TGCGCCAGCAGCCAAGAGGATTCACTAGCGTCCCAAGAGACCCAGTACTTC. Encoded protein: CASSQEDSLASQETQYF.

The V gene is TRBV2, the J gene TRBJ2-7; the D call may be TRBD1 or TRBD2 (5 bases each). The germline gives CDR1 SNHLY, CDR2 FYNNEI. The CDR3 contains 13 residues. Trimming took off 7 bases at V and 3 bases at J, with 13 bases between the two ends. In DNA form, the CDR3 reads TGTGCCAGCACCCGGGGCTCTTTCTACGAGCAGTACTTC. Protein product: CASTRGSFYEQYF.

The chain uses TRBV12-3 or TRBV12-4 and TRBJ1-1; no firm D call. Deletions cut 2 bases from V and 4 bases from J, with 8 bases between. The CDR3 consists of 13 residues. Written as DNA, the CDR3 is TGTGCCAGCAGTTTAATTCAGACCACTGAAGCTTTCTTT. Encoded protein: CASSLIQTTEAFF.

In nucleotides, the CDR3 is TGTGCCAGCAGTGAATTGGGGACAGCACGAAATGCTTATGAAAAACTGTTTTTT. It yields the protein CASSELGTARNAYEKLFF. J is TRBJ1-4 and V is TRBV25-1, with 7 bases lining up with TRBD1. The CDR3 is 18 amino acids. CDR1 MGHDK and CDR2 SYGVNS come from the germline V gene. V dropped 1 base and J dropped 6; count of bases not matched to a gene: 14. The variable domain in full, with the rest retrieved from reference TRBV25-1 and TRBJ1-4, is EADIYQTPRYLVIGTGKKITLECSQTMGHDKMYWYQQDPGMELHLIHYSYGVNSTEKGDLSSESTVSRIRTEHFPLTLESARPSHTSQYLCASSELGTARNAYEKLFFGSGTQLSVL.

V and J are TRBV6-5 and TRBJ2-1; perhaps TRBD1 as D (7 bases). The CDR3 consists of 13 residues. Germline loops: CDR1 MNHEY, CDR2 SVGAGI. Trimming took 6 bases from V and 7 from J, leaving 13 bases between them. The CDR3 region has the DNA TGTGCCAGCAGGTTTGCGGGACAGAATGAGCAGTTCTTC. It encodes CASRFAGQNEQFF.

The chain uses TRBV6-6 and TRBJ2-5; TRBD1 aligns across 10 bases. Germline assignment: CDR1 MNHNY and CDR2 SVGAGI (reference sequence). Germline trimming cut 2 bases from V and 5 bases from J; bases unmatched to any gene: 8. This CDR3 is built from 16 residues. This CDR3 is CASSYRTGGLVETQYF. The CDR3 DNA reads TGTGCCAGCAGTTACAGGACAGGGGGATTAGTGGAGACCCAGTACTTC.

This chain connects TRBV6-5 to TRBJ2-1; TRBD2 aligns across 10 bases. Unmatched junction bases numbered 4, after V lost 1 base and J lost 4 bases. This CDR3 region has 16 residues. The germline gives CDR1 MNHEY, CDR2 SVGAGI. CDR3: CASSYLISGGYNEQFF. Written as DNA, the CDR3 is TGTGCCAGCAGTTACTTAATTAGCGGGGGGTACAATGAGCAGTTCTTC.

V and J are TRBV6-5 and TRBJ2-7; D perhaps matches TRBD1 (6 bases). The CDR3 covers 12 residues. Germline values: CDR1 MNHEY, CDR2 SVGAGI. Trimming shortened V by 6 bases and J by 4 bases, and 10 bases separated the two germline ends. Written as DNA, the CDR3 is TGTGCCAGCAGCGGACAGCGATACGAGCAGTACTTC. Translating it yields CASSGQRYEQYF.

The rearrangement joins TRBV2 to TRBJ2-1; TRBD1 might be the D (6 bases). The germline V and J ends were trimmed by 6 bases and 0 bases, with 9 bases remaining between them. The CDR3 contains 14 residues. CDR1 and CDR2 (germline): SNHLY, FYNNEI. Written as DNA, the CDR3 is TGTGCCAGCAGCGGGACACACTCCTACAATGAGCAGTTCTTC. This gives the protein CASSGTHSYNEQFF.

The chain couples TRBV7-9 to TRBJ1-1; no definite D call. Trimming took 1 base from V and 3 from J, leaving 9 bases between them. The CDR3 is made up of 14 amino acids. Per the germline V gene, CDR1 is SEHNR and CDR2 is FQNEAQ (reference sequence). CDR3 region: CASSLVEGYTEAFF. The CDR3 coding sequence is TGTGCCAGCAGCTTAGTTGAGGGATACACTGAAGCTTTCTTT.

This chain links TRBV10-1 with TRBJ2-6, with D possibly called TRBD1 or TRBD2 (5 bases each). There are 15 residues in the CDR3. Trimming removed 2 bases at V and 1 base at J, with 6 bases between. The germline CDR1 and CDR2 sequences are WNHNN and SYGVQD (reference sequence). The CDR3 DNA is TGCGCCAGCAGTGAGGGGGGATCTGGGGCCAACGTCCTGACTTTC. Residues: CASSEGGSGANVLTF.

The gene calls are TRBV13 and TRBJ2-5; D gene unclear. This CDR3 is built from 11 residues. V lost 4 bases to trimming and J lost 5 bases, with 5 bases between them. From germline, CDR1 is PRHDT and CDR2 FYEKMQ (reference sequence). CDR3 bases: TGTGCCAGCAGCTATCTGGAGACCCAGTACTTC. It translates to CASSYLETQYF.

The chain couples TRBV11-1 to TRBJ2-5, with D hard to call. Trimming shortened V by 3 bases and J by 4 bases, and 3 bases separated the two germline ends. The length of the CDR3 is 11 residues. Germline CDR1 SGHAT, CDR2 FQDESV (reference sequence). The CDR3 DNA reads TGTGCCAGCAGCTTGCGAGAGACCCAGTACTTC. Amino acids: CASSLRETQYF.

This CDR3 reads CASSEVNRGGEKLFF. The DNA of the CDR3 is TGTGCCAGCAGTGAAGTAAACAGGGGAGGGGAAAAACTGTTTTTT. V and J are TRBV6-1 and TRBJ1-4; TRBD1 aligns across 7 bases. Trimming at V came to 1 base and at J to 8 bases, leaving 7 bases not matched to a gene. This CDR3 has 15 residues. Per the germline V gene, CDR1 is MNHNS and CDR2 is SASEGT.

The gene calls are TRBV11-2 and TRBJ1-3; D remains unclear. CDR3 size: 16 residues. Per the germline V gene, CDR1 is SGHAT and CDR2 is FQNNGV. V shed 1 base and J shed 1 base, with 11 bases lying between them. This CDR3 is CASSLVPVKSGNTIYF. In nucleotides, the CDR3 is TGTGCCAGCAGCTTAGTGCCGGTCAAGTCTGGAAACACCATATATTTT.

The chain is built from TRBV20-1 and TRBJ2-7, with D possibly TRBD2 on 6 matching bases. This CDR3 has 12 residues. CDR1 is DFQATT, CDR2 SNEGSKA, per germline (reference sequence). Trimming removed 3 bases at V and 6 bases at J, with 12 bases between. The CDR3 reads CSASPGLLEQYF. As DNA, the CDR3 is TGCAGTGCTAGTCCGGGACTTCTCGAGCAGTACTTC.

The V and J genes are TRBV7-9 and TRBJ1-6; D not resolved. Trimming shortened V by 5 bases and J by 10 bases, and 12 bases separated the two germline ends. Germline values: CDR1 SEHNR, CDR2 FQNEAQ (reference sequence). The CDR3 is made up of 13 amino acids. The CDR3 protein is CASSPRTESPLHF. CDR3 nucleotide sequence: TGTGCCAGCAGCCCTCGGACTGAATCACCCCTCCACTTT.

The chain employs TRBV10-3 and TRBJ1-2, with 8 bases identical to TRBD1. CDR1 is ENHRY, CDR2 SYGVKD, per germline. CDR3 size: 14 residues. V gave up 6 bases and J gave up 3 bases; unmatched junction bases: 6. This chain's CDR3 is CAISQTGEDYGYTF. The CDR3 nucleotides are TGTGCCATCAGCCAGACAGGGGAGGACTATGGCTACACCTTC.

For the CDR3, the DNA is TGTGCCAGTAGTATACCGGACCCGACGAACTATGGCTACACCTTC. Its translation: CASSIPDPTNYGYTF. The V gene is TRBV19, the J gene TRBJ1-2, with unresolved D. V lost 2 bases, J lost 2 bases, and 12 bases lay in between. The CDR3 is 15 residues long. The germline CDR1 and CDR2 sequences are LNHDA and SQIVND (reference sequence).

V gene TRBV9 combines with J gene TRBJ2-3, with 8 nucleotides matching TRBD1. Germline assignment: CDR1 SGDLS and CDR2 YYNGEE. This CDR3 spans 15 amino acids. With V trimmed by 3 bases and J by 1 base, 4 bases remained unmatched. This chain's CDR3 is CASSATGQGTDTQYF. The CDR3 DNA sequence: TGTGCCAGCAGCGCCACGGGACAGGGCACAGATACGCAGTATTTT.

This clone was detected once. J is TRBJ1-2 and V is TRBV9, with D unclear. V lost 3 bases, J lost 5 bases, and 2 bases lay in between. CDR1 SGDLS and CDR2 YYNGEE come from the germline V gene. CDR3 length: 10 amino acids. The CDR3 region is CASSGYGYTF. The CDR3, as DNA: TGTGCCAGCAGCGGATATGGCTACACCTTC. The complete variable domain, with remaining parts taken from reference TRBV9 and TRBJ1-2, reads DSGVTQTPKHLITATGQRVTLRCSPRSGDLSVYWYQQSLDQGLQFLIQYYNGEERAKGNILERFSAQQFPDLHSELNLSSLELGDSALYFCASSGYGYTFGSGTRLTVV.

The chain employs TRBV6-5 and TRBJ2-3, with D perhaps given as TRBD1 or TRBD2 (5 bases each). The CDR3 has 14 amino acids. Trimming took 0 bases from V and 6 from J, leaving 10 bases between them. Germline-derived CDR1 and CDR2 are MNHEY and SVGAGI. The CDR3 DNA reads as TGTGCCAGCAGTTACTCGGGACCTACGGATACGCAGTATTTT. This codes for CASSYSGPTDTQYF.

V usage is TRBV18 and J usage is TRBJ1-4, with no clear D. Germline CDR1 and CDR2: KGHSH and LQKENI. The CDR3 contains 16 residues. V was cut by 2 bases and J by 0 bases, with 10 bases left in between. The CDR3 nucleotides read TGTGCCAGCTCACCAGGGCCGTGGGCAACTAATGAAAAACTGTTTTTT. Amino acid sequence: CASSPGPWATNEKLFF.

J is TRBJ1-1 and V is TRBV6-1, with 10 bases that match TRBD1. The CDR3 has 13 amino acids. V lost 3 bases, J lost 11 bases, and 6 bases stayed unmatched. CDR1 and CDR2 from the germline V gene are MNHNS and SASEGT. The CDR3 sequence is CASSDRQGARAFF. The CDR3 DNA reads TGTGCCAGCAGTGATAGACAGGGGGCAAGGGCTTTCTTT.

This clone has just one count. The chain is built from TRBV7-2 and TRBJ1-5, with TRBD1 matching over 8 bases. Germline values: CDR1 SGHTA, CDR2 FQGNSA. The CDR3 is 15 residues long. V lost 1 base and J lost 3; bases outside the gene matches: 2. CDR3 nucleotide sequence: TGTGCCAGCAGCTTAGGGGACAGGACCAATCAGCCCCAGCATTTT. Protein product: CASSLGDRTNQPQHF.

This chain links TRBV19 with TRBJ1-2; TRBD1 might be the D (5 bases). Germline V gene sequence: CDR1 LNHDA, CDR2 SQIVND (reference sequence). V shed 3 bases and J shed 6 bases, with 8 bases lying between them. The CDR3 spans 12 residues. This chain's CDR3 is CASSIGGNGYTF. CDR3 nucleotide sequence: TGTGCCAGTAGTATTGGGGGTAATGGCTACACCTTC.

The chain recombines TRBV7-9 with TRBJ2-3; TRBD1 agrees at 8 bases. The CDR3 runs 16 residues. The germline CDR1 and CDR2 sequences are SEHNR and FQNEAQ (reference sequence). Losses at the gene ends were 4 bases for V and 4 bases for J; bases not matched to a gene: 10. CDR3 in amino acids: CASSSLGQGIADTQYF. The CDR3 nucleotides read TGTGCCAGCAGCTCCCTTGGACAGGGAATCGCAGATACGCAGTATTTT.

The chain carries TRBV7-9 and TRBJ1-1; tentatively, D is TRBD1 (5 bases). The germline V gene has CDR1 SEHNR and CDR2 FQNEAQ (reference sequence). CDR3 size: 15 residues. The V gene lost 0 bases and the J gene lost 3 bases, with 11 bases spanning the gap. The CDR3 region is CASSLAARRDTEAFF. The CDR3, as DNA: TGTGCCAGCAGCTTAGCTGCCCGCAGGGACACTGAAGCTTTCTTT.